This T cell receptor (beta chain) emerged from a study of OX40 agonist ivuxolimab in advanced cancers. Study details: Hepatocellular carcinoma, melanoma, renal cell or head and neck cancer occurred in dose-escalation patients. Whole-study findings and limits: Doses of 0.1 to 3.0 mg/kg were accompanied by clonal expansion of CD4+ and CD8+ blood T cells by week 6. Clonal expansion among partial responders at 0.1-3.0 mg/kg ranked near the lowest. Some of the nonresponding patients also showed low levels of normalized T-cell clonal expansion.

In regard to this clone: The antigen remains undetermined.

Only in-frame clones appear in the TCRdb table, and some are missing; sequencing was by immunoSEQ multiplex PCR. Found here are approximately 130,000 clones, 90% of them singletons; the top ten hold approximately 1%. Germline V gene sequence: CDR1 GTSNPN, CDR2 SVGIG (reference sequence). Trimming pared 2 bases from V and 2 bases from J, leaving 13 bases between. CDR3 length: 15 amino acids. This sequence originates from an adult with an advanced solid tumor such as melanoma, head and neck, liver or kidney cancer. The sequenced sample was CD4+ or CD8+ T cells sorted from blood, obtained in a trial of the OX40 agonist ivuxolimab. The V gene is TRBV30, the J gene TRBJ1-3; maybe TRBD1 (5 bases). CDR3 in DNA: TGTGCCTGGAGTCCCCAGGGTTTAGCTGGAAACACCATATATTTT. Its translation: CAWSPQGLAGNTIYF.